This T cell receptor beta chain was recovered during a study of beta chain features in type 1 diabetes. This clone came up a few times. What it binds is unknown. Study-level results: People with Type 1 diabetes carried modestly yet significantly shorter TCRB CDR3s in all four CD4+ subsets.

All of the isolated RNA was reverse transcribed, so expressed TCRB transcripts were sequenced. Only in-frame clones appear in the TCRdb table, and some are missing; sequencing was by immunoSEQ multiplex PCR. The data contain about 650,000 clones, under 15% of them singletons. The CDR3 runs to 14 residues. Deletions cut 2 bases from V and 2 bases from J, with 10 bases between. The germline V gene has CDR1 ENHRY and CDR2 SYGVKD. Central memory, naive, regulatory and stem cell-like memory CD4+ cells were sorted by CD45RO/CCR7/CD25/CD127/CD95/CD27. The authors obtained over 98% purity in all sorted populations.

The sequencing sample was made of naive CD4+ T cells from blood. This TCR derives from a man younger than 45 with type 1 diabetes. The chain links TRBV10-3 to TRBJ2-7, with D possibly matching TRBD1 (6 bases). For the CDR3, the DNA is TGTGCCATCAGTGAGGCAGGGGCTACCTACGAGCAGTACTTC. Protein sequence: CAISEAGATYEQYF.